Listed here are 8 T cell receptor beta chains from one sample, sequenced in a study of cytomegalovirus exposure and HLA in healthy donors. The PCR made use of 60 Vbeta and 13 Jbeta primers. The protocol was immunoSEQ multiplex PCR, while the TCRdb copy is restricted to in-frame clones and leaves out a portion. The data contain a few hundred thousand clones, approximately 80% of them singletons. The sample consisted of PBMCs. These receptors all come from a woman between 45 and 60 years old in good health and CMV-seropositive.

This clone was counted between two and nine times. The rearrangement joins TRBV7-2 to TRBJ2-7, with TRBD2 as a possible D gene (5 bases). CDR1 SGHTA and CDR2 FQGNSA come from the germline V gene. Trimming stripped 2 bases from V and 1 base from J, with 9 bases between. The CDR3 consists of 14 residues. CDR3 amino acids: CASSLRTGSYEQYF. In DNA form, the CDR3 reads TGTGCCAGCAGCTTAAGGACGGGGTCCTACGAGCAGTACTTC.

V is TRBV13 and J is TRBJ1-2; D gene uncertain. This CDR3 has 16 amino acids. V lost 5 bases and J lost 4, with 20 bases in between. Germline V CDR1 and CDR2: PRHDT, FYEKMQ (reference sequence). The CDR3 region has the DNA TGTGCCAGCAGCCAAGGCGGGGAGCTAAATTTCTATGGCTACACCTTC. Residues: CASSQGGELNFYGYTF.

V and J are TRBV7-9 and TRBJ2-5; TRBD1 matches 8 bases. The J call may be incorrect, as the DNA end agrees better with TRBJ2-7. Germline CDR1 and CDR2: SEHNR and FQNEAQ (reference sequence). The CDR3 sequence is 14 residues long. CDR3 amino acids: CASSLPDRDHEQYF. The CDR3 region has the DNA TGTGCCAGCAGCTTGCCGGACAGGGATCACGAGCAGTACTTC.

V usage is TRBV6-5 and J usage is TRBJ1-1; 7 bases agree with TRBD1. V lost 8 bases and J lost 1; bases outside the gene matches: 4. The CDR3 has 13 residues. CDR1 is MNHEY, CDR2 SVGAGI, per germline. CDR3 residues: CASRGQENTEAFF. CDR3 bases: TGTGCCAGCCGAGGACAGGAGAACACTGAAGCTTTCTTT.

The chain joins TRBV5-5 to TRBJ2-3; D call uncertain. Germline CDR1 is SGHKS and CDR2 is YYEKEE (reference sequence). The CDR3 length is 13 residues. With 1 base removed from V and 6 bases from J, the gap between germline ends came to 9 bases. The CDR3 nucleotides are TGTGCCAGCAGCTTGCGGGTTACGGATACGCAGTATTTT. This translates into CASSLRVTDTQYF.

The table lists this clone with a count of one. This chain uses TRBV5-1 with TRBJ1-1; 7 bases map to TRBD1. The V and J ends lost 4 bases and 3 bases, in that order; junction bases with no gene match: 15. The CDR3 runs to 17 residues. From germline, CDR1 is SGHRS and CDR2 YFSETQ. The CDR3 DNA reads TGCGCCAGCAGCCGCCGATCGCCAGGGGGTTCGTACACTGAAGCTTTCTTT. It codes for CASSRRSPGGSYTEAFF.

The chain recombines TRBV4-3 with TRBJ2-3, with 7 bases that match TRBD2. Germline V gene lookup returns CDR1 LGHNA and CDR2 YSLEER. The junction had 10 bases not matched to a gene; V was cut back by 2 bases and J by 2 bases. The CDR3 covers 17 residues. CDR3 nucleotides: TGCGCCAGCAGCCAATTCGAGCGGGGCCCCCTCACAGATACGCAGTATTTT. It encodes CASSQFERGPLTDTQYF.

The genes are TRBV6-1 and TRBJ1-2; possibly TRBD1 for D (6 bases). Germline loops: CDR1 MNHNS, CDR2 SASEGT. This CDR3 region has 13 residues. V was pared by 4 bases and J by 8 bases, with 14 bases between. CDR3 protein: CASSVEQGVGYTF. CDR3 bases: TGTGCCAGCAGTGTAGAACAGGGTGTCGGCTACACCTTC.